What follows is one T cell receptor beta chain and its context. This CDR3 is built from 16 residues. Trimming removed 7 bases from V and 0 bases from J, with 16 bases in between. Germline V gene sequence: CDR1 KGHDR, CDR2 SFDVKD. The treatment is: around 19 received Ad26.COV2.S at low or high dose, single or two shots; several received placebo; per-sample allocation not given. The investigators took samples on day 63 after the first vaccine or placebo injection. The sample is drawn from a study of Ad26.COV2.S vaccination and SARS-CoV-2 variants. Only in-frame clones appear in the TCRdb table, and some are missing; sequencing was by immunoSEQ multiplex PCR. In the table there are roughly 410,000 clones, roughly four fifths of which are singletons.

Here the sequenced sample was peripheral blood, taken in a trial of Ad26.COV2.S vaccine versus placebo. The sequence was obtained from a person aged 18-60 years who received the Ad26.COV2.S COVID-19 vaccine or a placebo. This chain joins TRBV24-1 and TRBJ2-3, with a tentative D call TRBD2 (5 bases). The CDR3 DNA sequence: TGTGCCACCAGCCCTCGGAGCGGAAGAAGCACAGATACGCAGTATTTT. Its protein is CATSPRSGRSTDTQYF.